This TCR beta chain was obtained from a study of glioma-infiltrating T cells after dendritic cell vaccination. For the study at large: The vaccine used monocyte-derived dendritic cells pulsed overnight with autologous tumor lysate.

Indicated time point: after dendritic cell vaccination, including at tumor progression/relapse. The table came from immunoSEQ multiplex PCR; TCRdb's copy has only in-frame clones and leaves some out. Counted here are roughly 50,000 clones, 70% to 90% occurring once; the ten biggest clones make up over 4.5%. V was clipped by 0 bases and J by 6 bases, with 7 bases between them. The CDR3 runs 13 residues. The germline gives CDR1 SGHTA, CDR2 FQGNSA. The TCR originated in a human donor with glioblastoma. The starting material was blood, obtained after dendritic cell vaccination. V and J are TRBV7-2 and TRBJ2-3; D uncertain. CDR3 residues: CASSLAWADTQYF. CDR3 DNA sequence: TGTGCCAGCAGCTTAGCTTGGGCCGATACGCAGTATTTT.